The T cell receptor (beta chain) described here comes from a study of beta chain features in type 1 diabetes. Overall study results and limits: Type 1 diabetes patients had TCRB CDR3s that were shorter (moderately but significantly so) in all four CD4+ subsets. A potential PCR bias toward shorter templates would be equal in patient and control samples. The naive, central memory and Treg TCRB repertoires showed an apparent similarity that was greater among patients than among healthy donors.

The entirety of the isolated RNA underwent reverse transcription, so expressed TCRB transcripts were sequenced. Approximately 4 million reads on average were seen across naive, central memory and regulatory T cell samples. Generated by immunoSEQ multiplex PCR, the TCRdb table keeps only in-frame clones and is missing some. Of about 52,000 clones in the sample, roughly 41% are singletons; the top ten hold about 1.5%. Germline V gene lookup returns CDR1 KGHSH and CDR2 LQKENI. This CDR3 has 15 amino acids. The V segment lost 3 bases and the J segment 12 bases; nucleotides outside the gene matches: 12. Comments on this clone: Its antigen remains unidentified.

The genes are TRBV18 and TRBJ2-1; 9 nucleotides line up with TRBD1. This clonotype was sampled from a man aged 30 to 39 with type 1 diabetes. Sequenced material: Tregs from blood. The CDR3 here is CASSPDRGWGRRQFF. In DNA form, the CDR3 reads TGTGCCAGCTCACCCGACAGGGGGTGGGGAAGAAGGCAGTTCTTC.